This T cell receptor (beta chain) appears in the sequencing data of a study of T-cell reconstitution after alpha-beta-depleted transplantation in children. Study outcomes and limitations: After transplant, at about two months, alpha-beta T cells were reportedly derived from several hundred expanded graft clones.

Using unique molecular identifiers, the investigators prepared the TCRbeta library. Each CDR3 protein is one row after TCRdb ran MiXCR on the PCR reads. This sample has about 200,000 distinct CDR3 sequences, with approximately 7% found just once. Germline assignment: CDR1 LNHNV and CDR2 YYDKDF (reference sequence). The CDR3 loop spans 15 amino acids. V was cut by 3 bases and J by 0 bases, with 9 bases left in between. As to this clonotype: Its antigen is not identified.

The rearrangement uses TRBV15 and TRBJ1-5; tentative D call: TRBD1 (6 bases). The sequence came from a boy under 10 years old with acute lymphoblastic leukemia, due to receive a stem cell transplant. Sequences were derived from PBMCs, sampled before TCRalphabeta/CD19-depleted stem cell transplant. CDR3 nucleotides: TGTGCCACCAGCAGTGACAGGTATAGCAATCAGCCCCAGCATTTT. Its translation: CATSSDRYSNQPQHF.